At least ten counts were recorded for the clone carrying this T cell receptor beta chain. Antigen specificity is unknown. Trimming pared 4 bases from V and 3 bases from J, leaving 12 bases between. Germline CDR1 KGHSH, CDR2 LQKENI. CDR3 length: 14 residues. These data come from a study of regulatory T cells in long-lasting Graves disease. Study outcomes and limitations: Persistent patients shared more public clonotypes (approximately 2,700) than newly diagnosed patients (under 1,000).

Library construction for TCR beta used iRepertoire HTBI primers and Arm-PCR of CDR3 regions. TCRdb processed the multiplex PCR reads anew with MiXCR; each CDR3 protein has one entry. The data hold about 440,000 distinct CDR3 sequences, with roughly 15% observed a single time. Regarding time point: newly diagnosed GD, antithyroid drugs for less than 3 months. Extracted RNA from PBMCs served as the source of the TCR library. These data were also reused for a study on T cells in Graves' hyperthyroidism and ophthalmopathy. This second report adds: Graves' hyperthyroidism qualified as stable when ophthalmopathy did not progress within 18 months. Newly diagnosed hyperthyroidism, duration under 2 months, in patients aged 18 to 65. Used for diagnoses were clinical symptoms, serum thyroxine and TRAb, thyroid ultrasound and orbital computed tomography.

The V gene is TRBV18, the J gene TRBJ1-1; no definite D call. The TCR sequence derives from a woman aged 18-30 years with Graves disease. The sample was peripheral blood mononuclear cells (PBMCs), taken at new diagnosis, from a patient treated with antithyroid drugs. This CDR3 is CASSRSRADTEAFF. The CDR3 DNA follows: TGTGCCAGCTCACGCTCGAGGGCTGACACTGAAGCTTTCTTT.